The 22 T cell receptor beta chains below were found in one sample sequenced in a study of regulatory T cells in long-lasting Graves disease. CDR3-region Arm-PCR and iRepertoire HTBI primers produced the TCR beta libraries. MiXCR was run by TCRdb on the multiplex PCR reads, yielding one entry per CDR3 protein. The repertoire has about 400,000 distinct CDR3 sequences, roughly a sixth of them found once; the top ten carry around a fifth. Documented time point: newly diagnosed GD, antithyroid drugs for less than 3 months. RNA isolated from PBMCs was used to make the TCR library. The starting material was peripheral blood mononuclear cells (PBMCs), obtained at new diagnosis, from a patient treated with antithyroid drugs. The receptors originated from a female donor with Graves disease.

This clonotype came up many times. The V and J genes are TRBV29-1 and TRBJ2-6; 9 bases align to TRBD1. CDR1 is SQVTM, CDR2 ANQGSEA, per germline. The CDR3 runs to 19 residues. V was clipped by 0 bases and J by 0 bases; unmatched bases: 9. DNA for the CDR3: TGCAGCGTTGAAGAAAACAGGGGGCTACCTGCCTCTGGGGCCAACGTCCTGACTTTC. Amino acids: CSVEENRGLPASGANVLTF.

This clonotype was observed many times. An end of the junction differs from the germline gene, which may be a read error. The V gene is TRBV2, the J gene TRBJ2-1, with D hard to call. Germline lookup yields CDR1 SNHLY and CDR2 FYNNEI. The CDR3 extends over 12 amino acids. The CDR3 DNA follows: TGTGCCAGCACCTTCGACGGCGCTGCCCGGTACTTC. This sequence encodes CASTFDGAARYF. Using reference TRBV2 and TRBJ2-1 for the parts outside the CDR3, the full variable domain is EPEVTQTPSHQVTQMGQEVILRCVPISNHLYFYWYRQILGQKVEFLVSFYNNEISEKSEIFDDQFSVERPDGSNFTLKIRSTKLEDSAMYFCASTFDGAARYFGPGTRLTVL.

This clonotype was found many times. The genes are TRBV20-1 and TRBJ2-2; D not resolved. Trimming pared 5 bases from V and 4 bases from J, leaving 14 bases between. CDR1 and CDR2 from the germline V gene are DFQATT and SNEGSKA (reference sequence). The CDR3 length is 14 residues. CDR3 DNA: TGCAGTGCTCTAAAGTATCCAAGCACCGGGGAGCTGTTTTTT. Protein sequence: CSALKYPSTGELFF.

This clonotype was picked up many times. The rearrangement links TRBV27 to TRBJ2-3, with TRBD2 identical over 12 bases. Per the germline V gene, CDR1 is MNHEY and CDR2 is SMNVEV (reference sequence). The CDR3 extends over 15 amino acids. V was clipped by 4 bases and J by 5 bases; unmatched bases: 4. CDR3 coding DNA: TGTGCCAGCAGTTCTAGCGGGGGGGCATTAGATACGCAGTATTTT. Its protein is CASSSSGGALDTQYF.

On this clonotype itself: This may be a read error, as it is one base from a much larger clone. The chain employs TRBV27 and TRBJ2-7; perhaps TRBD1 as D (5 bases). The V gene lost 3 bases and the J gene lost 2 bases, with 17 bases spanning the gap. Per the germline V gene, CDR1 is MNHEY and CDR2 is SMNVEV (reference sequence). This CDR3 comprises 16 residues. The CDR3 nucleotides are TGTGCCAGCAGTTTTTCCCTCGGCAGGGCCCCCTACGAGCAGTACTTC. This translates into CASSFSLGRAPYEQYF.

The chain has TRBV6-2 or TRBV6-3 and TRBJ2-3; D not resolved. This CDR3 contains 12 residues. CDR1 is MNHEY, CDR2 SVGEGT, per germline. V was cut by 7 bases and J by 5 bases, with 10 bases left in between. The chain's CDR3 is CASISPGDTQYF. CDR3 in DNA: TGTGCCAGCATCTCCCCCGGAGATACGCAGTATTTT.

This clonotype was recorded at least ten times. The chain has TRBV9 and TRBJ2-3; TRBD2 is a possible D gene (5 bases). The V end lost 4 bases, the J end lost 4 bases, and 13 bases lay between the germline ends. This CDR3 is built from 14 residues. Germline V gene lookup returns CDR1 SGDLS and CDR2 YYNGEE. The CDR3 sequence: CASSPSGGSDTQYF. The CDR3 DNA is TGTGCCAGCAGCCCCTCGGGCGGGTCAGATACGCAGTATTTT.

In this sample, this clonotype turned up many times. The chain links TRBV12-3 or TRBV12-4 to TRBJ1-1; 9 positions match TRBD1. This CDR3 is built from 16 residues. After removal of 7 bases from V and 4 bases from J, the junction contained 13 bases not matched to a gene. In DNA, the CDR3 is TGTGCCAGCACCTTAGAGACAGGGGGGTATGGCACTGAAGCTTTCTTT. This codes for CASTLETGGYGTEAFF.

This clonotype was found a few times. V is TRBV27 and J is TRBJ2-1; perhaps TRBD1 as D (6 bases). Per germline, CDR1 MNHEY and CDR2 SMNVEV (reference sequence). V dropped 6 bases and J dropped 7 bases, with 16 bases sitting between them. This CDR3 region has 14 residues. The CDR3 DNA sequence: TGTGCCAGCAGGGGACAATACCTAGGTAATGAGCAGTTCTTC. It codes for CASRGQYLGNEQFF.

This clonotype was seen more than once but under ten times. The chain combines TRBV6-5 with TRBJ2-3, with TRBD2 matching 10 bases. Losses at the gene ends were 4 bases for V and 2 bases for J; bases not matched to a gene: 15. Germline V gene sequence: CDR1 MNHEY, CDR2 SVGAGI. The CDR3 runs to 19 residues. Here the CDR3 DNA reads TGTGCCAGCAGTTCCTCGGGCCTCGGGACTAGCGCGAACACAGATACGCAGTATTTT. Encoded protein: CASSSSGLGTSANTDTQYF.

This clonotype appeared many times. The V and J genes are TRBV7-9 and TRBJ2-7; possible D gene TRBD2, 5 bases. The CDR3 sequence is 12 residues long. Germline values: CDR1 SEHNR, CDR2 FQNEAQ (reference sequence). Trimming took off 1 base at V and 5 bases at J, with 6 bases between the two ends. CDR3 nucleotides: TGTGCCAGCAGCTTAGGGGGAGACGAGCAGTACTTC. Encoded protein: CASSLGGDEQYF.

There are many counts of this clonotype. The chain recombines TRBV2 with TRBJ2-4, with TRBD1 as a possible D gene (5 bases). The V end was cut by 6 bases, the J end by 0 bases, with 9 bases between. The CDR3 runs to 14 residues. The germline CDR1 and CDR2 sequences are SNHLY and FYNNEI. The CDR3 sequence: CASRQAEAKNIQYF. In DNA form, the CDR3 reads TGTGCCAGCAGACAGGCTGAAGCCAAAAACATTCAGTACTTC.

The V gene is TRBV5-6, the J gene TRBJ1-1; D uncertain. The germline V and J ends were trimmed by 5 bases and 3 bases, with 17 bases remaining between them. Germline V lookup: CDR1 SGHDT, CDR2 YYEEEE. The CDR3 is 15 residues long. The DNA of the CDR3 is TGTGCCAGCAGTCTCGAGCCAGGTGGGGACACTGAAGCTTTCTTT. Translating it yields CASSLEPGGDTEAFF.

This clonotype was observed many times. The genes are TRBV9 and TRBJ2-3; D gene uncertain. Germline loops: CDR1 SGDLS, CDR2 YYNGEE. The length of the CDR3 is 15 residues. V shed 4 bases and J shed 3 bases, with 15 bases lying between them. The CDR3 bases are TGTGCCAGCAGCACCCGGACCCTCGGGACAGATACGCAGTATTTT. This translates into CASSTRTLGTDTQYF.

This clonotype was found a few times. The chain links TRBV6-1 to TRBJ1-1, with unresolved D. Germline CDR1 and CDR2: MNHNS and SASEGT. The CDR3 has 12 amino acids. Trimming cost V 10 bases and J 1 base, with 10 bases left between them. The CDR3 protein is CATSRRNTEAFF. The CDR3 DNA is TGTGCCACCTCACGAAGGAACACTGAAGCTTTCTTT.

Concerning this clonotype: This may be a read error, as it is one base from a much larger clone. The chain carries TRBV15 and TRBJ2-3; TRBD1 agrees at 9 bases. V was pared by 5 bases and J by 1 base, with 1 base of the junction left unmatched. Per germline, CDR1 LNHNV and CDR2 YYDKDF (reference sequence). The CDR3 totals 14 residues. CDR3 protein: CATSRDRGTDTQYF. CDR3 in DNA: TGTGCCACCAGCCGGGACAGGGGCACAGATACGCAGTATTTT. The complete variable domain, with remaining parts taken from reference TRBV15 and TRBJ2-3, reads DAMVIQNPRYQVTQFGKPVTLSCSQTLNHNVMYWYQQKSSQAPKLLFHYYDKDFNNEADTPDNFQSRRPNTSFCFLDIRSPGLGDTAMYLCATSRDRGTDTQYFGPGTRLTVL.

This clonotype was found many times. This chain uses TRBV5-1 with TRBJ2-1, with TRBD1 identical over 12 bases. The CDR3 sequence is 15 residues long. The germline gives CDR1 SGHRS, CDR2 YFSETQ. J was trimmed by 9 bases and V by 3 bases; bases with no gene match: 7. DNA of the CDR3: TGCGCCAGCAGCTCGCGGGACAGGGGGCGCGGTGAGCAGTTCTTC. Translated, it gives CASSSRDRGRGEQFF.

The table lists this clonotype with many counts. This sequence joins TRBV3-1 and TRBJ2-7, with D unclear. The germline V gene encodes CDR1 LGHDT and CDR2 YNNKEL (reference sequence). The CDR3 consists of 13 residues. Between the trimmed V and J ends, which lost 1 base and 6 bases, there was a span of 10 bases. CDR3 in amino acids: CASSQAGRSEQYF. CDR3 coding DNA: TGTGCCAGCAGCCAAGCGGGCAGGTCCGAGCAGTACTTC.

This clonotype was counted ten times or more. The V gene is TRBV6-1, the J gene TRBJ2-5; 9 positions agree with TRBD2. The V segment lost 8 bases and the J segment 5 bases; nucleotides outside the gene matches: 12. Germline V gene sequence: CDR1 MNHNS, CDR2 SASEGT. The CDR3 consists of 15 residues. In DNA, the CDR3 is TGTGCCAGCTGGGGCGGGGGGGCTCGGAGGGAGACCCAGTACTTC. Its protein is CASWGGGARRETQYF.

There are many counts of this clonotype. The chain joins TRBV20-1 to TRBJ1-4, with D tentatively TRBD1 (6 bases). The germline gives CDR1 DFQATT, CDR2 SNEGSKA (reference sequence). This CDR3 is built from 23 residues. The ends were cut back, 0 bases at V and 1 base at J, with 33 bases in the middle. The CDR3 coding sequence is TGCAGTGCTAGAGATGGGGTTGTGTTACTGGTGTTGGGGGTCAGGGGAACTAATGAAAAACTGTTTTTT. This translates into CSARDGVVLLVLGVRGTNEKLFF.

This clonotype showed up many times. The CDR3 sequence is CASLVSGGRSSYEQYF. CDR3 bases: TGTGCCAGCCTCGTTTCGGGCGGGAGATCCTCCTACGAGCAGTACTTC. J is TRBJ2-7 and V is TRBV6-1, with 7 bases matching TRBD2. Germline V gives CDR1 MNHNS, CDR2 SASEGT. With V trimmed by 8 bases and J by 0 bases, 13 bases remained unmatched. The CDR3 has 16 amino acids.

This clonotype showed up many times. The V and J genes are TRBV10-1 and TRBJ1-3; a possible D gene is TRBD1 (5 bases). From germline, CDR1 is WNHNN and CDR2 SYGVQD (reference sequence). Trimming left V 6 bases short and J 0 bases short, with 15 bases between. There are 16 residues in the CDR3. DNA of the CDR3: TGCGCCAGCAGCGACGGGGACGCGACCTCTGGAAACACCATATATTTT. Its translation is CASSDGDATSGNTIYF.